The sequence of this T cell receptor beta chain was determined in a study of blood T cell repertoires in COVID-19. Study at large: Acute and convalescent COVID-19 specimens originated in the United States, Italy and Spain. PBMCs, B-cell-depleted T cells, or T cells were the source of the cDNA or gDNA that made up the material.

Original data processing: For nucleated cells, counts were estimated from reference gene primer amplification. The table came from immunoSEQ multiplex PCR; TCRdb's copy has only in-frame clones and leaves some out. Clone size and the V and J calls come from that table; the DNA yielded D and trimming. The table shows around 94,000 clones, with nearly 90% occurring only once. Sample: peripheral blood. The source is a man aged 45 to 65 with active COVID-19.

The CDR3 is CASRGQGAGNQPQHF. For the CDR3, the DNA is TGTGCCAGCCGAGGCCAGGGGGCAGGCAATCAGCCCCAGCATTTT. The chain uses TRBV28 and TRBJ1-5, with 8 bases aligning to TRBD1. The CDR3 is made up of 15 amino acids. Trimming at V came to 8 bases and at J to 2 bases, leaving 8 bases not matched to a gene. Germline-derived CDR1 and CDR2 are MDHEN and SYDVKM.